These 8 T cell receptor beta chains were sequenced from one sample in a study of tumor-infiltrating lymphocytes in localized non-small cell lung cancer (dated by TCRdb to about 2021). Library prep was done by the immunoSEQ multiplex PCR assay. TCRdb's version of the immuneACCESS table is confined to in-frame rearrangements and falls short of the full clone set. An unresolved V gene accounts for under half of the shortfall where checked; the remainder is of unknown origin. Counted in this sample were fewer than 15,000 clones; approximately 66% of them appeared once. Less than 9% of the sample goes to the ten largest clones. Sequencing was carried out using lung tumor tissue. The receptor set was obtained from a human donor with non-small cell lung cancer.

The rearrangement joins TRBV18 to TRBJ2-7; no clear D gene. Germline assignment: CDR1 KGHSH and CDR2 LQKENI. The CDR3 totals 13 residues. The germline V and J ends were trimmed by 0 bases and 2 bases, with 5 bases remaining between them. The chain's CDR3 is CASSPPGPYEQYF. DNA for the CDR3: TGTGCCAGCTCACCACCGGGCCCCTACGAGCAGTACTTC.

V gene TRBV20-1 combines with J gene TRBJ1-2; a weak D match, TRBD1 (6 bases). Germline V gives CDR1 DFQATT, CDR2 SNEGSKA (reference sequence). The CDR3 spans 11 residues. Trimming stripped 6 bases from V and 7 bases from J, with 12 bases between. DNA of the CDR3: TGCAGTGCCGCCGGGGGGGCTGGCTACACCTTC. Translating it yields CSAAGGAGYTF.

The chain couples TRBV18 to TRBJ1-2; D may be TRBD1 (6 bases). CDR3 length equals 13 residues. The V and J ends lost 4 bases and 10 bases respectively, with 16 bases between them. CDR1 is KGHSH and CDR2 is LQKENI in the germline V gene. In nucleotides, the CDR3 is TGTGCCAGCTCACACGGGGGCTCGGCTGCCTACACCTTC. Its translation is CASSHGGSAAYTF.

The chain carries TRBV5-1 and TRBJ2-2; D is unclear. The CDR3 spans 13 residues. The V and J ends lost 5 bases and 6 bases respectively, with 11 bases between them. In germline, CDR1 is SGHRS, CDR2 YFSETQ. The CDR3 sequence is CASRLRDPGELFF. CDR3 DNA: TGCGCCAGCAGATTAAGGGATCCCGGGGAGCTGTTTTTT.

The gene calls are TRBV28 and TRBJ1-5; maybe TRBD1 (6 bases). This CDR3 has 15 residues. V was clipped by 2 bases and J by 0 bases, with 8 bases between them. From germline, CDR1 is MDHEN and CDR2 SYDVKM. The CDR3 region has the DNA TGTGCCAGCAGTTTAGGAGGGGGTAGCAATCAGCCCCAGCATTTT. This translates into CASSLGGGSNQPQHF.

The chain's CDR3 is CASSLRTSGGGDTQYF. DNA of the CDR3: TGTGCCAGCAGCTTAAGGACTAGCGGGGGGGGAGATACGCAGTATTTT. The chain joins TRBV5-4 to TRBJ2-3, with TRBD2 matching 15 bases. The ends lost 2 bases at V and 5 bases at J; junction bases unmatched: 3. The germline V gene encodes CDR1 SGHNT and CDR2 YYREEE (reference sequence). The CDR3 contains 16 residues.

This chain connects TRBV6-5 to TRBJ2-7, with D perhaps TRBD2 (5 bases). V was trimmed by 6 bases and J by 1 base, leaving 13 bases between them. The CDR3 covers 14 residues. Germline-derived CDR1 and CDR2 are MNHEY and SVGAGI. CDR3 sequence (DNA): TGTGCCAGCAGCCCGCGGGCCACGTCCTACGAGCAGTACTTC. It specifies CASSPRATSYEQYF.

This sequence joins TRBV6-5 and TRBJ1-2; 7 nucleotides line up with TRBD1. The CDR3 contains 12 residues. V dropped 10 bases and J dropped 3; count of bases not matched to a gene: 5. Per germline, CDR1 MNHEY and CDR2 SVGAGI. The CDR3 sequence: CATRGQDYGYTF. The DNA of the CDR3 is TGTGCCACGAGGGGGCAGGACTATGGCTACACCTTC.